The sequence of this T cell receptor (beta chain) was determined in a study of cytomegalovirus exposure and HLA in healthy donors (dated by TCRdb to the late 2010s). About the full investigation: An earlier analysis of approximately 600 of the donors reported 250 to 350 Gb of sequence data and about 100 million unique TCR beta sequences from about 179 million T cells. An early release covering 500 to 750 HLA-typed donors comprised about 310 gigabases of sequencing data and around 80 million unique TCR sequences. Of the approximately 400 genotyped donors, less than 90% were placed in the genetic ancestry cluster associated with self-reported Caucasian donors. The aim of the study was to test whether cataloging public T cell receptors could identify signatures of past pathogen exposure. Using immunosequencing, the study profiled T cell repertoires from about 610 subjects and related those repertoires to cytomegalovirus serostatus. In addition to the first cohort of approximately 670 subjects, a separate validation cohort of around 110 different subjects was used. To predict cytomegalovirus infection status, the study combined high-throughput TCR immunosequencing, statistical association of individual TCRs with disease status, and machine learning. To study patterns of TCR occurrence, a later analysis re-analyzed previously published TCR beta repertoires from 500 to 850 donors and added high-resolution HLA genotyping. Rather than drawing on any new phenotypic data, the later analysis identified candidate immune exposures from TCR beta sequences and the way those sequences occurred across donors. To decide whether each TCR beta V gene segment behaved as functional or pseudogenic, an earlier analysis of fewer than 750 of the donors relied on high-throughput TCR beta sequencing. Donor age, sex, ethnicity and CMV serostatus were collected together with the repertoire data. A later genetic analysis used genome-wide SNP genotypes for about 55% of the 666 donors, treating that subset as a discovery cohort. All discovery cohort repertoires had been generated on a single sequencing platform. Class I and class II HLA loci were covered by the typing at four-digit resolution. The number of typed donors differed by locus: about 620-640 for A, B, C, DRB1 and DQB1; roughly 510 for DQA1; about 600 for DPA1; and around 450 for DPB1. About five DR-DQ haplotypes were treated as single units for association and clustering because of strong linkage in the cohort. Across under 500 genotyped donors of the cohort, an average of about 200,000 unique TCR beta nucleotide sequences per donor were sequenced, and roughly 20% of those sequences were non-productive. Results the study describes overall, beyond this receptor: In a later genetic analysis, a missense DCLRE1C variant was associated with V-gene and J-gene trimming of TCR beta chains, and the association was replicated in an independent cohort. A total of roughly 160 TCR beta chains were listed by the study as associated with cytomegalovirus. Sequencing depth was assumed to be roughly uniform across donors in the presence/absence analyses, though that assumption may not hold. In both the original and validation cohorts, the classifier was reported to diagnose cytomegalovirus status with high specificity and sensitivity. According to a later analysis, parvovirus B19, influenza, CMV and Epstein-Barr virus appeared linked to several top co-occurrence clusters. An earlier analysis of approximately 530 of the donors showed that most TCR beta V segments appeared in productive rearrangements either about 87% or about 30% of the time, which broadly matched IMGT annotations. Correlated functional status among segregating V segments might be attributable to linkage disequilibrium, but an unknown experimental factor could not be ruled out. Strong co-occurrence of HLA alleles, especially DR and DQ, made assigning TCR associations to individual alleles difficult. Compared with equally common non-associated chains, HLA-associated TCR beta chains in a later analysis were more clonally expanded and had lower generation probabilities. Because HLA typing was missing for some donors at each locus, association tests included only the typed subset. Three of the identified cytomegalovirus-associated TCR beta chains were confirmed in vitro to be specific for cytomegalovirus antigens. A further reported finding was that TCR beta sequences accurately predicted the HLA-A and HLA-B alleles for most subjects in the first cohort. While some public TCRs were present in many individuals, most TCR sequences turned up only very rarely across donors. According to the authors, the approach could potentially be generalized to other disease states and immunological phenotypes. Because the 87-base-pair reads could not distinguish some IMGT-functional V segments, including TRBV6-2 and TRBV6-3, those segments were excluded. Because counts were too low, about 15 rarely observed V segments, including chromosome 9 orphons, were left out of the earlier analysis of about 620 of the donors. CMV serostatus was the only immune exposure information available for the cohort. In a later analysis, most CMV-associated TCR beta chains were found to appear HLA-restricted, with HLA associations seemingly driven largely by CMV exposure. In this cohort, only TCR beta chains were sequenced, and detectable features were limited by the absence of alpha or paired-chain data. A group of highly shared sequence variants was considered likely to be a technical artifact of the sequencing pipeline. A later analysis associated 15,000 or so TCR beta sequences with specific HLA alleles at a false discovery rate of 0.05. In a later analysis, the rate of TCR association differed among HLA loci, with DRB1 alleles having the most associated TCRs and HLA-C alleles having the fewest. Compared with the roughly 710-donor mean, donors in an Asian-associated ancestry cluster had fewer N-insertions in productive TCRs, according to a later genetic analysis.

A word on this clone: Its antigen remains undetermined. No quality values exist for individual bases; no much larger clone is one base distant.

The library came from the immunoSEQ multiplex PCR assay. For the multiplex PCR, a mixture combining 60 forward primers for TCR Vbeta segments and 13 reverse primers for TCR Jbeta segments was used. The CDR3 region of rearranged TCR beta genes was amplified from genomic DNA by a multiplex PCR assay. Amplified TCR beta libraries were sequenced as 87-base-pair reads on the Illumina HiSeq System. In the paper's pipeline: A later analysis counted about 82 million unique TCR beta chains across the 666 repertoires, and roughly 10 million of these chains were shared by at least two donors. A nearest-neighbor algorithm error-corrected the raw reads and collapsed the reads into unique sequences, merging closely related sequences to remove PCR and sequencing errors. To assign V, D and J gene segments, CDR3 sequences were aligned to IMGT reference sequences. Each retained sequence needed at least a six-nucleotide match to both a V gene segment and a J gene segment. Rearrangements were classified as productive when the CDR3 lacked stop codons and remained in frame with V and J, and all other rearrangements were classified as non-productive. Following IMGT convention, CDR3 was defined as the stretch from the second conserved V-encoded cysteine up to the conserved J-encoded phenylalanine. The earlier analysis of fewer than 700 of the donors excluded sequences that lacked an unambiguous match to a single V gene segment. An earlier analysis of roughly 590 of the donors called V segments functional above 56.7% productive rearrangements and segregating when the between-donor standard deviation exceeded 5%. A statistical classification framework was built for diagnosing cytomegalovirus status from the catalog of TCR beta chain sequences. In a later analysis, TCR nucleotide sequences were compared against IMGT/GENE-DB human TR gene sequences so that V and J genes could be assigned. A later analysis assigned CDR3 sequences and most-parsimonious VDJ recombination scenarios with the TCRdist pipeline. In a later analysis, every TCR beta chain was defined by the combination of its CDR3 amino acid sequence and its V-gene family, and reads without a unique V-gene family were dropped. In a later analysis, 450 to 600 highly shared, low-generation-probability nucleotide sequences were removed to address suspected cross-contamination and a sequencing artifact. In a later analysis, a clonal expansion index was calculated for each public chain from normalized within-repertoire ranks of inferred template counts. In a later analysis, generation probabilities were computed using a VDJ recombination model fitted to out-of-frame rearrangements, and the results were checked against IGoR. In a later analysis, hypergeometric tests were used to score TCR-TCR, TCR-HLA and TCR-CMV co-occurrence, with a repertoire-size bias correction applied to TCR pairs. False discovery rates were estimated in a later analysis by permuting HLA or CMV assignments 20 times. In a later analysis, co-occurring TCRs were grouped with DBSCAN, and TCRdist sequence similarity was added when clustering was performed within HLA-allele-positive subsets. Repertoires with fewer than 30,000 or more than 120,000 public chains, plus five repertoires with anomalous nucleotide sharing, were excluded from co-occurrence clustering. Sourced from immuneACCESS, this table was stored by TCRdb with only in-frame sequences that have V and J called. A share of the clones is absent; for the studies checked, an unresolved V gene accounts for under half, and the remainder has no known explanation. Clonal size and the V and J genes are those of that table, whereas D and trimming came from the DNA. Recorded for this sample are about 200,000 clones; under 80% of them occurred a single time. The ten largest clones capture 0.2% to 0.25% of the sample.

The cohort consisted of 650 to 850 healthy bone marrow donors. Cohort members were all nominally healthy when sampled, although unrecorded immune exposures were likely present. The donor was CMV seronegative and was included in the group of several hundred seronegative cohort members. Every donor gave a peripheral blood sample, and the peripheral blood mononuclear cells from that sample were used for TCR beta sequencing. Genomic DNA was extracted from the blood cell samples with the Qiagen DNeasy Blood Extraction Kit. The CDR3 covers 15 residues, taking in both the cysteine and the phenylalanine. Of all the DNA, just the CDR3 is kept, 45 bases in frame from base 1. From the germline V gene (reference sequence), CDR1 is LNHDA and CDR2 is SQIVND. V ends up 5 bases short and J 0 bases short, with an unmatched junction base count of 3.

The chain couples TRBV19 to TRBJ1-5; 8 bases in between match TRBD1. The clonotype was recovered from a girl aged 2 to 10 in good health and CMV-seronegative. The sample comprised PBMCs. The DNA sequence is as follows: TGTGCCAGTAGTTCCGGGACAGGTAGCAATCAGCCCCAGCATTTT. Translated, it gives CASSSGTGSNQPQHF.